This is a list of T cell receptor delta chains from one sample in a study of Vδ1+ human thymocytes. TCRdb re-called the multiplex PCR reads using CATT. The repertoire includes about 75,000 delta-chain clones, around 30% of them detected once, and roughly 0.25% sits in the top ten. Input material: Vdelta1+ gamma-delta thymocytes from the thymus. These receptors were collected from a boy in the first two years of life who had congenital heart surgery. The CDR3 runs from the conserved cysteine through the conserved F or W. Each record gives: J gene, clone size, D gene, V gene, CDR3 protein, CDR3 DNA. The D gene is left open where the match is weak. Only some rows state a clone size, as once, few, many or a class for expanded clones.

j_gene: TRDJ1
abundance: NA
d_gene: NA
v_gene: TRDV1
CDR3aa: CALGSRTPGFGTDKLIF
CDR3nt: TGTGCTCTTGGGTCTCGCACTCCTGGGTTTGGTACCGATAAACTCATCTTT

j_gene: TRDJ1
abundance: NA
d_gene: TRDD3
v_gene: TRDV1
CDR3aa: CALGEDPIAGGIPTDKLIF
CDR3nt: TGTGCTCTTGGGGAAGACCCTATTGCTGGGGGGATCCCCACCGATAAACTCATCTTT

j_gene: TRDJ1
abundance: NA
d_gene: NA
v_gene: TRDV1
CDR3aa: CALGDTSLALHTDKLIF
CDR3nt: TGTGCTCTTGGGGATACGTCACTGGCCCTCCACACCGATAAACTCATCTTT

j_gene: TRDJ1
abundance: few
d_gene: TRDD3
v_gene: TRDV2
CDR3aa: CACDTSEQCGDTGSDKLIF
CDR3nt: TGTGCCTGTGACACATCAGAACAGTGTGGGGATACGGGATCCGATAAACTCATCTTT

j_gene: TRDJ1
abundance: few
d_gene: TRDD3
v_gene: TRDV1
CDR3aa: CALGNTPSYRTGGYVGTDKLIF
CDR3nt: TGTGCTCTTGGGAATACACCTTCCTACCGTACTGGGGGATACGTGGGCACCGATAAACTCATCTTT

j_gene: TRDJ1
abundance: NA
d_gene: NA
v_gene: TRDV1
CDR3aa: CALGNPNNRPVTGQINRYTDKLIF
CDR3nt: TGTGCTCTTGGGAACCCCAATAACAGGCCTGTCACCGGGCAAATAAACCGGTACACCGATAAACTCATCTTT

j_gene: TRDJ1
abundance: few
d_gene: NA
v_gene: TRDV1
CDR3aa: CALGEQGTHTDKLIF
CDR3nt: TGTGCTCTTGGGGAACAGGGGACACACACCGATAAACTCATCTTT

j_gene: TRDJ1
abundance: NA
d_gene: NA
v_gene: TRDV2
CDR3aa: CACAPEVHYTDKLIF
CDR3nt: TGTGCCTGTGCGCCCGAGGTGCATTACACCGATAAACTCATCTTT

j_gene: TRDJ1
abundance: few
d_gene: TRDD2
v_gene: TRDV1
CDR3aa: CALGELSSFLTKDTDKLIF
CDR3nt: TGTGCTCTTGGGGAACTGTCTTCCTTCCTTACTAAAGACACCGATAAACTCATCTTT

j_gene: TRDJ1
abundance: NA
d_gene: NA
v_gene: TRDV1
CDR3aa: CALGHPLSNLDTDKLIF
CDR3nt: TGTGCTCTTGGGCACCCTCTTAGTAACCTCGACACCGATAAACTCATCTTT